This T cell receptor (beta chain) was profiled in a study of cytomegalovirus exposure and HLA in healthy donors. Study in general: In a later analysis, it was reported that the roughly 130 validation repertoires had been produced on the same platform as the roughly 610 repertoires belonging to the first cohort. Study-level points and caveats: The study labeled roughly 160 TCR beta chains cytomegalovirus-associated. A subsequent analysis found that TCR clusters from the first cohort also tended to co-occur in the roughly 120 validation repertoires, with about 95% of cluster scores above 0.

About this clone itself: Antigen specificity is unknown.

The protocol was immunoSEQ multiplex PCR, while the TCRdb copy is restricted to in-frame clones and leaves out a portion. The profile covers 80,000 to 100,000 clones, with roughly 93% appearing a single time and approximately 2.2% taken by the ten largest. The junction had 9 bases not matched to a gene; V was cut back by 8 bases and J by 3 bases. The CDR3 has 14 amino acids. Germline CDR1 ENHRY, CDR2 SYGVKD. The donors formed part of the approximately 130-subject validation cohort, distinct from the roughly 700-subject first cohort. The receptor comes from a man aged 25 to 40 in good health and CMV-seronegative. Sequencing was performed on PBMCs. The rearrangement uses TRBV10-3 and TRBJ1-2; 7 bases fit TRBD1. CDR3: CAIGKGGADYGYTF. CDR3 nucleotide sequence: TGTGCCATCGGGAAAGGGGGCGCGGACTATGGCTACACCTTC.